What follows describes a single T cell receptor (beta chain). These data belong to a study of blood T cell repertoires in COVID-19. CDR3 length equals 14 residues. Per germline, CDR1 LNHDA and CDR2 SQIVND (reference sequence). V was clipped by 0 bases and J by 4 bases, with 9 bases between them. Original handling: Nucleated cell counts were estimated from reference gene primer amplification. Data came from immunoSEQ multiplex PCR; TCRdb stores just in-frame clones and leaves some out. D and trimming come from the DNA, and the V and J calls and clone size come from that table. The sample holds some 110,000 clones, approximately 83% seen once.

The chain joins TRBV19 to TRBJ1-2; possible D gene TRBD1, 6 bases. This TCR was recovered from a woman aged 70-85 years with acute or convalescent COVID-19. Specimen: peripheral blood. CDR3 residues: CASSIEDSSYGYTF. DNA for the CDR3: TGTGCCAGTAGTATAGAGGACAGCTCCTATGGCTACACCTTC. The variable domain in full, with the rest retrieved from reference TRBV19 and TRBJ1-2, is DGGITQSPKYLFRKEGQNVTLSCEQNLNHDAMYWYRQDPGQGLRLIYYSQIVNDFQKGDIAEGYSVSREKKESFPLTVTSAQKNPTAFYLCASSIEDSSYGYTFGSGTRLTVV.